This T cell receptor (beta chain) was identified during a study of OX40 agonist ivuxolimab in advanced cancers. Background for the entire study: Ivuxolimab was a fully human IgG2 agonistic monoclonal antibody targeting the costimulatory receptor OX40 (CD134). In the dose-escalation cohort, 82.7% of patients were male, and the mean age was approximately 60 years with a range of about 20 to 90. Partial responses occurred in three dose-escalation patients: two with cutaneous melanoma and one with hepatocellular carcinoma. Among the 52 dose-escalation patients, around 20 had hepatocellular carcinoma, around 15 melanoma, 9 renal cell carcinoma and 9 head and neck cancer. Prior anti-PD-1, anti-PD-L1 or anti-CTLA-4 therapy was permitted, and approximately 41% of dose-escalation patients had received checkpoint inhibitors. The monotherapy dose-escalation portion (N ≈ 50 patients) of the phase I ivuxolimab trial is reported in the paper. The purpose of peripheral TCRbeta sequencing was to test whether ivuxolimab changed TCR sequence diversity and led to clonal T-cell expansion. Intravenous ivuxolimab was administered to patients every 2 weeks at six dose levels: 0.01, 0.1, 0.3, 1.5, 3 and 10 mg/kg. What the research found in general, with its limitations: Which antigens the clonally expanded peripheral T cells were specific for was not determined. Low levels of normalized T-cell clonal expansion were also seen in some nonresponding patients. In the 0.1-3.0 mg/kg groups, partial responders were among the patients with the lowest normalized peripheral clonal expansion, particularly in CD8+ T cells. At doses of 0.1 to 3.0 mg/kg, clonal expansion of both CD4+ and CD8+ T cells in blood was seen between baseline and week 6. After ivuxolimab, expanded clones were on average more numerous among CD8+ T cells than among CD4+ T cells.

Patients with a history of autoimmune disease or receiving systemic immunosuppression were excluded from the trial. Peripheral blood for TCR sequencing was drawn from every dose cohort at baseline, at cycle 4 day 1 and at cycle 7 day 1. Samples came from an open-label, multicenter, first-in-human phase I dose-escalation trial of ivuxolimab. Adults with locally advanced or metastatic head and neck squamous cell, hepatocellular, melanoma or renal cell carcinoma were enrolled in the trial. Before TCR sequencing, CD4+ T cells and CD8+ T cells from peripheral blood were sorted into separate populations. Genomic DNA was extracted from sorted cells for sequencing of the TCRbeta CDR3 region. The immunoSEQ Assay was used for sequencing of TCRbeta CDR3 regions. TCRdb provides this immuneACCESS table in a form limited to in-frame rearrangements. Some clones are lacking; in checked studies, under half of them reflect an unresolved V gene, and why the rest are absent is not known. Across this sample there are roughly 89,000 clones, with approximately 91% seen only once. The leading ten clones occupy around 0.33% of the sample.

As for this clone: The antigen it binds to is not known. It has no much larger one-base neighbor in the sample; base qualities were not kept.

The germline V gene (reference sequence) gives CDR1 as MNHNY and CDR2 as SVGAGI. From cysteine to phenylalanine, the CDR3 is 12 amino acids long. Solely the CDR3 DNA is kept, with 36 bases framed from the first base. V and J are truncated by 3 bases and 3 bases respectively, leaving an intervening sequence of 6 bases. Specimen: CD4+ or CD8+ T cells sorted from blood, collected in a trial of the OX40 agonist ivuxolimab. The rearrangement combines TRBV6-6 with TRBJ2-7, with the D segment identity uncertain. The source of this sequence is an adult with an advanced solid tumor such as melanoma, head and neck, liver or kidney cancer. For the CDR3, the sequence is CASSYPNYEQYF. The DNA sequence is TGTGCCAGCAGTTATCCTAACTACGAGCAGTACTTC.